The source of this T cell receptor (beta chain) is a study of cytotoxic CD8 clonotypes in ibrutinib-treated CLL. The overall study: The study included roughly 10 relapsed/refractory and about 16 treatment-naive patients; about 17 had IGHV unmutated disease. After median around six years, approximately 14 stayed in remission, around twelve progressed; responses roughly 25 partial, 2 complete.

The V end was cut by 2 bases, the J end by 4 bases, with 12 bases between. Germline V CDR1 and CDR2: ENHRY, SYGVKD. This CDR3 comprises 14 residues. Sequencing was performed with immunoSEQ multiplex PCR; in TCRdb, only in-frame clones are kept and a portion is missing. The sample has fewer than 150,000 clones, 80% to 85% seen once. This clone has only a few counts. This material consisted of PBMCs, taken after 24 months of ibrutinib treatment. The chain links TRBV10-3 to TRBJ2-7, with D perhaps assigned TRBD1 or TRBD2 (5 bases each). This receptor was obtained from a human donor with chronic lymphocytic leukemia. CDR3 region: CAISEMAGSYEQYF. The CDR3 DNA follows: TGTGCCATCAGTGAGATGGCAGGGAGTTACGAGCAGTACTTC.